These T cell receptor beta chains were read from a single sample in a study of molecular identifiers for immune sequencing clone quantification. A single record per CDR3 protein comes from TCRdb applying MiXCR to the PCR reads. The sample yields over 600,000 distinct CDR3 sequences, 20% seen once. Sequenced sample: naive CD8+ T cells from blood, with Jurkat cell RNA spiked in. The receptors here all came from a human donor in good health. Some libraries in this study had Jurkat cell RNA spiked in. Both conserved end residues are part of each CDR3. The order of the fields is CDR3 protein, CDR3 DNA, D gene, clone size, J gene, V gene. A D gene is named only where the DNA matches it firmly. Clone size is given for some rows only: seen once, a few or many times, or a class if the clone is expanded.

CDR3 protein: CSARDLAGGTYNEQFF; CDR3 DNA: TGCAGTGCTAGAGACCTAGCGGGAGGGACGTACAATGAGCAGTTCTTC; D gene: TRBD2; clone size: few; J gene: TRBJ2-1; V gene: TRBV20-1
CDR3 protein: CASSYSPGTGESGELFF; CDR3 DNA: TGTGCCAGCAGTTACTCCCCCGGGACAGGGGAATCCGGGGAGCTGTTTTTT; D gene: TRBD1; clone size: many; J gene: TRBJ2-2; V gene: TRBV6-5
CDR3 protein: CASSLWGANSYEQYF; CDR3 DNA: TGTGCCAGCAGTTTATGGGGGGCTAACTCCTACGAGCAGTACTTC; D gene: .; clone size: many; J gene: TRBJ2-7; V gene: TRBV28
CDR3 protein: CASSEQGGTEAFF; CDR3 DNA: TGTGCCAGCAGTGAACAGGGGGGAACTGAAGCTTTCTTT; D gene: TRBD1; clone size: many; J gene: TRBJ1-1; V gene: TRBV25-1
CDR3 protein: CATSRHVQGQFRVATNEKLFF; CDR3 DNA: TGTGCCACCAGCAGGCACGTGCAAGGACAGTTTCGAGTTGCAACTAATGAAAAACTGTTTTTT; D gene: .; clone size: few; J gene: TRBJ1-4; V gene: TRBV15
CDR3 protein: CASSQDRVGGYYEQYF; CDR3 DNA: TGCGCCAGCAGCCAAGACAGAGTAGGGGGGTACTACGAGCAGTACTTC; D gene: .; clone size: many; J gene: TRBJ2-7; V gene: TRBV4-3
CDR3 protein: CASSPTLGRGTANYGYTF; CDR3 DNA: TGCGCCAGCAGCCCGACCCTCGGACGGGGGACCGCTAACTATGGCTACACCTTC; D gene: .; clone size: .; J gene: TRBJ1-2; V gene: TRBV4-3
CDR3 protein: CASSLEGDLSGNTIYF; CDR3 DNA: TGTGCCAGCAGCTTGGAGGGGGACCTCTCTGGAAACACCATATATTTT; D gene: .; clone size: many; J gene: TRBJ1-3; V gene: TRBV5-5
CDR3 protein: CAAALREHETQYF; CDR3 DNA: TGTGCAGCAGCATTACGGGAGCACGAGACCCAGTACTTC; D gene: .; clone size: .; J gene: TRBJ2-5; V gene: TRBV21-1
CDR3 protein: CASSFEGTGGNEVNTEAFF; CDR3 DNA: TGTGCCAGCAGCTTCGAGGGAACTGGCGGGAATGAAGTGAACACTGAAGCTTTCTTT; D gene: .; clone size: .; J gene: TRBJ1-1; V gene: TRBV5-6
CDR3 protein: CASSLNERGSGNTIYF; CDR3 DNA: TGTGCCAGCAGCTTAAATGAGAGGGGATCTGGAAACACCATATATTTT; D gene: .; clone size: many; J gene: TRBJ1-3; V gene: TRBV7-9
CDR3 protein: CASRDREDLNYGYTF; CDR3 DNA: TGTGCCAGCAGAGACAGGGAAGATCTAAACTATGGCTACACCTTC; D gene: TRBD1; clone size: many; J gene: TRBJ1-2; V gene: TRBV13
CDR3 protein: CSARDDYGYTF; CDR3 DNA: TGCAGTGCTAGAGATGACTATGGCTACACCTTC; D gene: .; clone size: many; J gene: TRBJ1-2; V gene: TRBV20-1
CDR3 protein: CSARDYRSSGANVLTF; CDR3 DNA: TGCAGTGCTAGAGATTATAGAAGCTCTGGGGCCAACGTCCTGACTTTC; D gene: .; clone size: few; J gene: TRBJ2-6; V gene: TRBV20-1
CDR3 protein: CASSVEGTGQRQFF; CDR3 DNA: TGTGCCAGCAGCGTAGAAGGGACAGGGCAGAGGCAGTTCTTC; D gene: TRBD1; clone size: .; J gene: TRBJ2-1; V gene: TRBV9
CDR3 protein: CATSRDRGARAEAFF; CDR3 DNA: TGTGCCACCAGCAGAGATCGGGGGGCGCGGGCTGAAGCTTTCTTT; D gene: .; clone size: many; J gene: TRBJ1-1; V gene: TRBV15
CDR3 protein: CATSRARTKSETQYF; CDR3 DNA: TGTGCCACCAGCAGGGCCCGGACTAAATCCGAGACCCAGTACTTC; D gene: .; clone size: many; J gene: TRBJ2-5; V gene: TRBV15
CDR3 protein: CATSENSYQETQYF; CDR3 DNA: TGTGCCACCAGTGAGAACTCGTACCAAGAGACCCAGTACTTC; D gene: .; clone size: .; J gene: TRBJ2-5; V gene: TRBV24-1
CDR3 protein: CASRRTGSSTEAFF; CDR3 DNA: TGTGCCAGCAGGCGTACAGGGAGCAGCACTGAAGCTTTCTTT; D gene: .; clone size: many; J gene: TRBJ1-1; V gene: TRBV5-5
CDR3 protein: CSVGGAITGQEIYNEQFF; CDR3 DNA: TGCAGCGTTGGAGGGGCTATTACGGGACAGGAAATATACAATGAGCAGTTCTTC; D gene: TRBD1; clone size: many; J gene: TRBJ2-1; V gene: TRBV29-1
CDR3 protein: CASSSQGSGEKLFF; CDR3 DNA: TGTGCCAGCAGTTCGCAGGGGTCGGGCGAAAAACTGTTTTTT; D gene: .; clone size: many; J gene: TRBJ1-4; V gene: TRBV12-3/TRBV12-4
CDR3 protein: CSARVLGRSGNEQFF; CDR3 DNA: TGCAGTGCTAGAGTATTGGGGAGGAGTGGAAATGAGCAGTTCTTC; D gene: .; clone size: many; J gene: TRBJ2-1; V gene: TRBV20-1
CDR3 protein: CAGSLEQGIYEQYF; CDR3 DNA: TGTGCCGGCAGCTTGGAACAAGGGATTTACGAGCAGTACTTC; D gene: .; clone size: .; J gene: TRBJ2-7; V gene: TRBV5-6
CDR3 protein: CASSLDRNTIYF; CDR3 DNA: TGTGCCAGCAGCTTAGATAGAAACACCATATATTTT; D gene: .; clone size: many; J gene: TRBJ1-3; V gene: TRBV7-9
CDR3 protein: CASSLAISYQDIQYF; CDR3 DNA: TGTGCCAGCAGCTTAGCGATTTCCTACCAAGACATTCAGTACTTC; D gene: .; clone size: many; J gene: TRBJ2-4; V gene: TRBV7-9
CDR3 protein: CASSPGQPQNIQYF; CDR3 DNA: TGTGCCAGCAGCCCCGGACAGCCCCAAAACATTCAGTACTTC; D gene: .; clone size: many; J gene: TRBJ2-4; V gene: TRBV7-6
CDR3 protein: CASSYSSSAYTQYF; CDR3 DNA: TGTGCCAGCAGTTACTCTAGCAGTGCGTATACGCAGTATTTT; D gene: .; clone size: few; J gene: TRBJ2-3; V gene: TRBV6-2/TRBV6-3
CDR3 protein: CASSQDGQGGQPQHF; CDR3 DNA: TGCGCCAGCAGCCAAGACGGGCAGGGGGGACAGCCCCAGCATTTT; D gene: TRBD1; clone size: many; J gene: TRBJ1-5; V gene: TRBV4-3
CDR3 protein: CSVLDRGSYNEQFF; CDR3 DNA: TGCAGCGTTCTGGACAGAGGGTCCTACAATGAGCAGTTCTTC; D gene: .; clone size: .; J gene: TRBJ2-1; V gene: TRBV29-1